This T cell receptor (beta chain) was identified in a study of OX40 agonist ivuxolimab in advanced cancers. Study results and limitations: Expansion of clones was among the lowest in partial responders at 0.1-3.0 mg/kg.

The CDR3 contains 16 residues. CDR1 and CDR2 from the germline V gene are SGHVS and FNYEAQ. Trimming removed 2 bases from V and 5 bases from J, with 15 bases in between. This clone was recorded only once. Its target is not known. Libraries were prepared by immunoSEQ multiplex PCR; TCRdb keeps only in-frame clonotypes and omits some of them. The table shows about 79,000 clones, with less than 90% occurring only once. This sample comprised CD4+ or CD8+ T cells sorted from blood, obtained in a trial of the OX40 agonist ivuxolimab. This sequence was found in an adult with an advanced solid tumor such as melanoma, head and neck, liver or kidney cancer. The chain is built from TRBV7-6 and TRBJ2-2; the D gene is possibly TRBD2 (5 bases). In DNA, the CDR3 is TGTGCCAGCAGCTTAACAGCGCGAGGGCCGACCGGGGAGCTGTTTTTT. Translation gives CASSLTARGPTGELFF.